This T cell receptor beta chain was documented in a study of blood T cell repertoires in COVID-19. The wider study: Some COVID-19 samples were acute and others convalescent; all came from the United States, Italy and Spain. From T cells, B-cell-depleted T cells, or PBMCs came the material, which was cDNA or gDNA.

Trimming took 10 bases from V and 2 from J, leaving 9 bases between them. The CDR3 runs 11 residues. The germline gives CDR1 MNHEY, CDR2 SVGAGI. Per the authors' pipeline: Reference gene primer amplification in the assay estimated nucleated cell counts. The method was immunoSEQ multiplex PCR; TCRdb's version includes in-frame clones alone and lacks a portion of them. The V and J calls and clone size are taken from that table; D and trimming were inferred from the DNA. The data contain about 260,000 clones, roughly 90% of them seen just once; the ten biggest clones take up roughly 4%. The TCR was taken from a man between 60 and 75 years old who had recovered from COVID-19. This sequence joins TRBV6-5 and TRBJ2-7; the D gene is possibly TRBD1 (5 bases). Sequencing input: peripheral blood. DNA of the CDR3: TGTGCCACAAGGGGCCCCTACGAGCAGTACTTC. Translation: CATRGPYEQYF.